One and the same sample provided the 4 T cell receptor beta chains below, sequenced in a study of T cell repertoires in cytomegalovirus infection. These TCRs' antigens remain unknown. TCRdb ran MiXCR on the reads and lists one entry per CDR3 protein. The top ten hold roughly 13% of the sample, which has fewer than 850,000 distinct CDR3 sequences, just under 30% seen once. The sequences come from cultured CD8+ T cells from PBMCs, collected from culture after CMV antigen stimulation. The receptors here all came from a human donor in good health (CMV status not recorded). Some clones in this sample may be carry-over from other donors' samples.

The chain couples TRBV27 to TRBJ2-7; D is uncertain. V shed 3 bases and J shed 3 bases, with 15 bases lying between them. The CDR3 sequence is 15 residues long. Germline values: CDR1 MNHEY, CDR2 SMNVEV (reference sequence). The CDR3 loop reads CASSFSWGHGYEQYV. The CDR3 coding sequence is TGTGCCAGCAGTTTCTCATGGGGTCACGGCTACGAGCAGTACGTC.

V usage is TRBV7-9 and J usage is TRBJ1-2; TRBD1 matches at 8 bases. CDR3 size: 13 residues. Trimming removed 5 bases from V and 5 bases from J; junction bases left unmatched: 4. The germline V gene has CDR1 SEHNR and CDR2 FQNEAQ (reference sequence). The CDR3 here is CASSARTGYGYTF. CDR3 nucleotide sequence: TGTGCCAGCAGCGCAAGGACAGGGTATGGCTACACCTTC. The full variable domain, rest sourced from reference TRBV7-9 and TRBJ1-2, is DTGVSQNPRHKITKRGQNVTFRCDPISEHNRLYWYRQTLGQGPEFLTYFQNEAQLEKSRLLSDRFSAERPKGSFSTLEIQRTEQGDSAMYLCASSARTGYGYTFGSGTRLTVV.

This clonotype was observed a few times. The V call is TRBV5-5, the J call TRBJ2-1; tentative D call: TRBD2 (5 bases). The CDR3 has 13 residues. V lost 10 bases and J lost 1, with 12 bases in between. Germline V CDR1 and CDR2: SGHKS, YYEKEE (reference sequence). The CDR3 loop reads CASGEQSYNEQFF. The CDR3 nucleotides are TGTGCCTCCGGGGAGCAGTCCTACAATGAGCAGTTCTTC.

The chain carries TRBV5-3 and TRBJ1-2; 9 bases are a match to TRBD1. TRBV5-3 is an ORF for which the function is uncertain. CDR3 length equals 16 residues. V lost 9 bases to trimming and J lost 7 bases; unmatched junction nucleotides: 19. The CDR3 spells CANSPTGQGPFLGYTF. DNA of the CDR3: TGTGCCAACAGCCCGACGGGACAGGGACCCTTCCTTGGCTACACCTTC.